This TCR beta chain was identified in a study of cytomegalovirus exposure and HLA in healthy donors. About the study: An early data release held 79 million or so unique TCRs from HLA-typed donors.

Notes on the study in general: Most of the TCR beta V segments (in an earlier analysis) were productive either about 87% or about 30% of the time. In all likelihood, a cluster of highly shared sequence variants was a sequencing artifact. The study reported that TCR beta sequences accurately predicted HLA-A and HLA-B alleles in most subjects.

On this clone: Its cognate antigen is unknown.

Trimming took 8 bases from V and 1 from J, leaving 6 bases between them. CDR3 size: 12 residues. The V gene's germline CDR1 is MNHNS and CDR2 SASEGT. It was with 60 Vbeta and 13 Jbeta primers that the PCR ran. Only in-frame clones appear in the TCRdb table, and some are missing; sequencing was by immunoSEQ multiplex PCR. The sample has around 100,000 clones; around 64% are singletons. This clonotype originated in a woman younger than 45 in good health and CMV-seronegative. V usage is TRBV6-1 and J usage is TRBJ1-5, with D maybe TRBD1 (6 bases). The sample comprised PBMCs. CDR3 sequence: CASGQSNQPQHF. The CDR3 nucleotides are TGTGCCAGCGGACAGAGCAATCAGCCCCAGCATTTT.